Listed below are T cell receptor beta chains from one sample, sequenced in a study of T cell changes during pregnancy in multiple sclerosis. Measured with immunoSEQ multiplex PCR; TCRdb has only the in-frame clones, and not every one. The table lists some 100,000 clones, around 92% of them singletons. The sequencing here drew on peripheral blood, taken before pregnancy. These receptors originate from a female donor with multiple sclerosis, enrolled in a pregnancy study. Both conserved end residues are part of each CDR3. A D gene is named only where the DNA matches it firmly. Clone size is not always given. Where it is, it says once, few, many or a class for expanded clones.

j_call | d_call | v_call | clone_size | cdr3_nt | cdr3_aa
TRBJ2-1 | . | TRBV14 | few | TGTGCCAGCAGCCAAGGATTCTTTGCGGGGTACAATGAGCAGTTCTTC | CASSQGFFAGYNEQFF
TRBJ2-1 | . | TRBV27 | . | TGTGCCAGCAACTCCCATAGCTCCTACAATGAGCAGTTCTTC | CASNSHSSYNEQFF
TRBJ1-1 | . | TRBV29-1 | . | TGCAGCGTTGAAGCAGATCTACGGTGGAGTGAAGCTTTCTTT | CSVEADLRWSEAFF
TRBJ2-5 | TRBD2 | TRBV10-3 | . | TGTGCCATCAGTGAGTCCAATCTAGCGGGAGTAGGAGAGACCCAGTACTTC | CAISESNLAGVGETQYF
TRBJ2-4 | . | TRBV30 | . | TGTGCCTATGCCCTTGACAGTCTAGCCAAAAACATTCAGTACTTC | CAYALDSLAKNIQYF
TRBJ2-7 | TRBD2 | TRBV5-5 | . | TGTGCCAGCAGCTTAGACGGGGGGGGCTCCTACGAGCAGTACTTC | CASSLDGGGSYEQYF
TRBJ2-3 | . | TRBV5-8 | . | TGTGCCAGCAGCTTGGGAACACTACTAGCTCGAGAGGTAGATACGCAGTATTTT | CASSLGTLLAREVDTQYF
TRBJ1-2 | TRBD1 | TRBV5-5 | once | TGTGCCAGCAGCCAAACGGGACAGGACCACTATGGCTACACCTTC | CASSQTGQDHYGYTF
TRBJ1-4 | . | TRBV7-9 | . | TGTGCCAGCAGCTCCTCCCAAACGGGGGGCGTCGCAAAACTGTTTTTT | CASSSSQTGGVAKLFF
TRBJ2-3 | TRBD2 | TRBV4-2 | . | TGTGCCAGCAGCCGGGGACTAGCGGGAGGGCCCTACACAGATACGCAGTATTTT | CASSRGLAGGPYTDTQYF
TRBJ1-3 | . | TRBV7-2 | . | TGTGCCAGCAGCCCGACAGTCTCTGGAAACACCATATATTTT | CASSPTVSGNTIYF
TRBJ2-7 | TRBD2 | TRBV19 | . | TGTGCCAGTAGTATGGGGGGGGGCTACGAGCAGTACTTC | CASSMGGGYEQYF
TRBJ2-5 | . | TRBV5-1 | . | TGCGCCAGCAGCTTGGCCGGGGGGAGGACAGTTAGGAACCAAGAGACCCAGTACTTC | CASSLAGGRTVRNQETQYF
TRBJ2-1 | . | TRBV11-3 | . | TGTGCCAGCAGCTTAGGAGGGGGTTTTGCCGATGAGCAGTTCTTC | CASSLGGGFADEQFF
TRBJ2-3 | TRBD2 | TRBV18 | . | TGTGCCAGCTCACCCGCTAGCGGCTCCCGGCCAGATACGCAGTATTTT | CASSPASGSRPDTQYF
TRBJ2-7 | . | TRBV5-1 | . | TGCGCCAGCCGGGGCTCCTACGAGCAGTACTTC | CASRGSYEQYF
TRBJ1-3 | . | TRBV5-3 | . | TGTGCCAGAACCTCCGGTCCGGCGGCAGGAAACACCATATATTTT | CARTSGPAAGNTIYF
TRBJ1-2 | . | TRBV7-9 | . | TGTGCCAGCAGCTTAGAGGCAGGGGCGAACGGCTACACCTTC | CASSLEAGANGYTF
TRBJ2-7 | . | TRBV4-1 | . | TGCGCCAGCAGCCAAGCCGTTCTCGGGGGAGAGCAGTACTTC | CASSQAVLGGEQYF
TRBJ2-2 | . | TRBV9 | . | TGTGCCAGCACGGGACAGAACACCGGGGAGCTGTTTTTT | CASTGQNTGELFF
TRBJ2-1 | TRBD2 | TRBV28 | . | TGTGCCAGCAGATGGACTAGCGGGACGTACAATGAGCAGTTCTTC | CASRWTSGTYNEQFF
TRBJ2-3 | . | TRBV5-8 | . | TGTGCCAGCAGCCTAAGTTGGACAGATACGCAGTATTTT | CASSLSWTDTQYF
TRBJ2-7 | . | TRBV29-1 | . | TGCAGCGTTGAAACCACCGACCCGGACAGGGGACTAGTCGCCTACGAGCAGTACTTC | CSVETTDPDRGLVAYEQYF
TRBJ2-7 | TRBD2 | TRBV5-6 | . | TGTGCCAGCGTAACTAGGACTAGCGGGCCCTACGAGCAGTACTTC | CASVTRTSGPYEQYF
TRBJ2-2 | TRBD2 | TRBV30 | few | TGTGCCTGGGGGACTAGCCCGACCGGGGAGCTGTTTTTT | CAWGTSPTGELFF
TRBJ2-5 | . | TRBV7-7 | . | TGTGCCAGCAGCCCGCTGACTACTGCGGGGAGGGAGACCCAGTACTTC | CASSPLTTAGRETQYF
TRBJ2-7 | . | TRBV9 | . | TGTGCCAGCAGCGTAGACGCGGCCTACGAGCAGTACTTC | CASSVDAAYEQYF
TRBJ2-5 | TRBD2 | TRBV2 | few | TGTGCCAGCAGTGAGTCGAGCGGGAAAGAGACCCAGTACTTC | CASSESSGKETQYF
TRBJ2-1 | . | TRBV6-1 | . | TGTGCCAGCAGTGTCGGGGGATTTTACAATGAGCAGTTCTTC | CASSVGGFYNEQFF
TRBJ2-7 | TRBD1 | TRBV5-1 | . | TGCGCCAGCGCAGACAGGGCAGGCGAGCAGTACTTC | CASADRAGEQYF
TRBJ2-1 | TRBD1 | TRBV7-3 | once | TGTGCCAGCAGTCAGGGGGCGGGACACCAAGAGCAGTTCTTC | CASSQGAGHQEQFF
TRBJ2-1 | . | TRBV2 | . | TGTGCCAGCAGTATTCTTAGCTCCTACAATGAGCAGTTCTTC | CASSILSSYNEQFF
TRBJ1-1 | . | TRBV27 | . | TGTGCCAGCAGTTTCAAGCAGGGAGGTGAAGCTTTCTTT | CASSFKQGGEAFF
TRBJ1-2 | . | TRBV9 | . | TGTGCCAGCAAGCGGGGGTGGGATGGCTACACCTTC | CASKRGWDGYTF
TRBJ2-2 | TRBD1 | TRBV19 | . | TGTGCCAGTATCCCCAGGGGGCAGGGCACCGGGGAGCTGTTTTTT | CASIPRGQGTGELFF
TRBJ2-7 | . | TRBV7-2 | . | TGTGCCAGCAGCCGGAGCGGAGGGAGCTCCTACGAGCAGTACTTC | CASSRSGGSSYEQYF
TRBJ1-1 | TRBD1 | TRBV19 | . | TGTGCCAGTAGTATACCAAGGGACAGGGTGGATGTGAACACTGAAGCTTTCTTT | CASSIPRDRVDVNTEAFF
TRBJ2-1 | TRBD2 | TRBV29-1 | . | TGCAGCGCCAGGGGGGGACTAGCGGGAGGTGAGCAGTTCTTC | CSARGGLAGGEQFF
TRBJ2-1 | TRBD2 | TRBV5-1 | . | TGCGCCAGCAGCTTGTACCGACTAGCGGACAATGAGCAGTTCTTC | CASSLYRLADNEQFF
TRBJ2-3 | TRBD2 | TRBV28 | . | TGTGCCAGCAGTTCTAGCGGGATCGAATTAGATACGCAGTATTTT | CASSSSGIELDTQYF
TRBJ2-5 | . | TRBV7-8 | . | TGTGCCAGCAGCCCGAGGGTAGGAAGAGAGACCCAGTACTTC | CASSPRVGRETQYF
TRBJ1-5 | . | TRBV27 | few | TGTGCCAGCAGTTACACAGGGCAGGCTCAGCCCCAGCATTTT | CASSYTGQAQPQHF
TRBJ2-5 | . | TRBV18 | . | TGTGCCAGCTCAGCAAACCAGGGGGAGACCCAGTACTTC | CASSANQGETQYF
TRBJ2-7 | TRBD1 | TRBV4-1 | . | TGCGCCAGCAGCCAAGATAAACAGGGGTACTACGAGCAGTACTTC | CASSQDKQGYYEQYF
TRBJ2-5 | TRBD2 | TRBV5-8 | once | TGTGCCAGCAGCCCGGGACTAGCGGCTCAAGAGACCCAGTACTTC | CASSPGLAAQETQYF
TRBJ2-4 | . | TRBV11-2 | . | TGTGCCAGCAGCCAGCCTATGAGAGAGGAATCGTCCAAAAACATTCAGTACTTC | CASSQPMREESSKNIQYF
TRBJ2-7 | TRBD2 | TRBV7-9 | . | TGTGCCAGCAGCTCGACTAGCATCGACGAGCAGTACTTC | CASSSTSIDEQYF
TRBJ2-7 | . | TRBV2 | . | TGTGCCAGCAGTGAACCCCTCTACGAGCAGTACTTC | CASSEPLYEQYF
TRBJ2-3 | TRBD2 | TRBV7-8 | . | TGTGCCAGCAGCCAATATAGCGGGAGGGCAGATACGCAGTATTTT | CASSQYSGRADTQYF
TRBJ1-4 | TRBD1 | TRBV4-1 | . | TGCGCCAGCAGCCAAGATCGCGGGACAGGAGGAGGAAAACTGTTTTTT | CASSQDRGTGGGKLFF
TRBJ2-2 | . | TRBV7-9 | once | TGTGCCAGCAGCTTAGAAAGAGGCTCCAAGGCCGGGGAGCTGTTTTTT | CASSLERGSKAGELFF
TRBJ2-1 | . | TRBV7-2 | . | TGTGCCAGCAGCCTTAGCGGAGTAAATGAGCAGTTCTTC | CASSLSGVNEQFF
TRBJ2-5 | . | TRBV2 | . | TGTGCCAGCAGTGAAGCGCCGGCGGTGGGTCAAGAGACCCAGTACTTC | CASSEAPAVGQETQYF
TRBJ2-1 | . | TRBV13 | . | TGTGCCAGCAGCTTTGGTGGGGGGTCTTACAATGAGCAGTTCTTC | CASSFGGGSYNEQFF
TRBJ2-7 | TRBD1 | TRBV28 | . | TGTGCCAGCAGTTTTGGGACAGGGGGGTACGAGCAGTACTTC | CASSFGTGGYEQYF
TRBJ2-5 | TRBD1 | TRBV5-6 | . | TGTGCCAGCAGCTTGGCTCTCGGACAGGAATGGCAAGAGACCCAGTACTTC | CASSLALGQEWQETQYF
TRBJ2-5 | . | TRBV6-1 | . | TGTGCCAGCAGTATTGGACTAGAGACCCAGTACTTC | CASSIGLETQYF